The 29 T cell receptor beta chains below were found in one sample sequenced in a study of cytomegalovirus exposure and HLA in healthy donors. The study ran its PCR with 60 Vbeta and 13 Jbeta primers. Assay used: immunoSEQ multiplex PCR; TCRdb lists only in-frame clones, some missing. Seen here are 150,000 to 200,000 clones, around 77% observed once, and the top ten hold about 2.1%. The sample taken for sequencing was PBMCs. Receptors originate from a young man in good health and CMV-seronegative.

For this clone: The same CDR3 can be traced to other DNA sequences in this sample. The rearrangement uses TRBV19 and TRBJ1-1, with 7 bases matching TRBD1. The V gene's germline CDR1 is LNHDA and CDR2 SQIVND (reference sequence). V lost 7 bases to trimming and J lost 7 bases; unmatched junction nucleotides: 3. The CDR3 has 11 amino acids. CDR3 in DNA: TGTGCCAGTATTGACAGGGTTGAAGCTTTCTTT. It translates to CASIDRVEAFF.

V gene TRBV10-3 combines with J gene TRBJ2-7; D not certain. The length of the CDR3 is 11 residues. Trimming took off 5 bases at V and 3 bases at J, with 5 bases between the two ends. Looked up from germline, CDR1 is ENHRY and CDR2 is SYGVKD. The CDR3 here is CAISPSYEQYF. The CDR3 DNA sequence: TGTGCCATCAGTCCTAGCTACGAGCAGTACTTC.

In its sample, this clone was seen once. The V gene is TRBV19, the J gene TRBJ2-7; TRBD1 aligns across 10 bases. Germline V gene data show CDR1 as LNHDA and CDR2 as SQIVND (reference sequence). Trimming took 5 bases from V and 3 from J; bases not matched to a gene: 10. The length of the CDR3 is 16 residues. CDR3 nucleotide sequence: TGTGCCAGTAGTCAGAATTCGGGACAGGGGTTCTACGAGCAGTACTTC. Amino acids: CASSQNSGQGFYEQYF.

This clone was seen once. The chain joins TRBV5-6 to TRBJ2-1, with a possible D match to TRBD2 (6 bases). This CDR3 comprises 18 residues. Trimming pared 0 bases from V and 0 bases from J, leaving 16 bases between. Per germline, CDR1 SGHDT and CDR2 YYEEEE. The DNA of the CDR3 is TGTGCCAGCAGCTTGGTCTTGCGGGGAACTAGCTCCTACAATGAGCAGTTCTTC. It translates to CASSLVLRGTSSYNEQFF.

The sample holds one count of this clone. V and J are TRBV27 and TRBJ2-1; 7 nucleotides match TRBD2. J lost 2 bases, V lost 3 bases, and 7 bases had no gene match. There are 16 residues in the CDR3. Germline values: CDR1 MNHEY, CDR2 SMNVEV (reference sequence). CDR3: CASSLLSGVAYNEQFF. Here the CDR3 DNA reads TGTGCCAGCAGTTTGCTAAGCGGGGTTGCCTACAATGAGCAGTTCTTC.

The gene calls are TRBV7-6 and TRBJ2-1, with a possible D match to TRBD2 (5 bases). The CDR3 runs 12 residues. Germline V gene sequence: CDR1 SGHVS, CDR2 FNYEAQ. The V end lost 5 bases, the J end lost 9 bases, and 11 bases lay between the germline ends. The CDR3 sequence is CASSGGPGEQFF. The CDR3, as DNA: TGTGCCAGCAGCGGAGGACCCGGTGAGCAGTTCTTC.

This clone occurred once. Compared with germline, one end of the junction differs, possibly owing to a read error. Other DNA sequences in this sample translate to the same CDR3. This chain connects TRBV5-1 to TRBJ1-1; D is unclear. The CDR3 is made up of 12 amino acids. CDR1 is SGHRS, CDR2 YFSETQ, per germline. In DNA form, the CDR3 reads TGCGCCAGCAGCTTGTCGGAGGCTGAGGCTTTCTTT. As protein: CASSLSEAEAFF.

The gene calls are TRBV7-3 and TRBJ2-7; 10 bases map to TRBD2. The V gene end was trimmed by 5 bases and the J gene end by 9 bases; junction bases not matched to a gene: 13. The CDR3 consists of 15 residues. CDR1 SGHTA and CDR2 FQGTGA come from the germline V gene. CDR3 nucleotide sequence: TGTGCCAGCAGCCCAGGGGCTAGCGGGAGTCGTATGCAGTACTTC. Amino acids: CASSPGASGSRMQYF. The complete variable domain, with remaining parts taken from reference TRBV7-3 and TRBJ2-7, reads GAGVSQTPSNKVTEKGKYVELRCDPISGHTALYWYRQSLGQGPEFLIYFQGTGAADDSGLPNDRFFAVRPEGSVSTLKIQRTERGDSAVYLCASSPGASGSRMQYFGPGTRLTVT.

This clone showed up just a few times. The CDR3 DNA sequence: TGTGCCAGCAGCTTGACAGGGAGACCCTACGAGCAGTACTTC. As protein: CASSLTGRPYEQYF. The V and J genes are TRBV5-6 and TRBJ2-5; tentative D call: TRBD1 (6 bases). The J call may not be correct, given that the DNA end is closer to TRBJ2-7. The germline V gene encodes CDR1 SGHDT and CDR2 YYEEEE. This CDR3 has 14 amino acids.

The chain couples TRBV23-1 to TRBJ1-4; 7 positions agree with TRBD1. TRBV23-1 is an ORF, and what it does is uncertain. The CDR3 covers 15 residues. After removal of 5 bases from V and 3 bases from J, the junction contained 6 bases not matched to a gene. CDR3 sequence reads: CASSSRQGPNEKLFF. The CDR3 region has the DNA TGCGCCAGCAGTTCGCGACAGGGTCCTAATGAAAAACTGTTTTTT.

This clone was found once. The CDR3 region has the DNA TGTGCCAGCAGCCTTACAGGGAGCAATCAGCCCCAGCATTTT. Translating gives CASSLTGSNQPQHF. The chain has TRBV28 and TRBJ1-5; D may be TRBD1 (6 bases). Trimming removed 6 bases at V and 1 base at J, with 10 bases between. Germline V gene lookup returns CDR1 MDHEN and CDR2 SYDVKM. CDR3 length: 14 residues.

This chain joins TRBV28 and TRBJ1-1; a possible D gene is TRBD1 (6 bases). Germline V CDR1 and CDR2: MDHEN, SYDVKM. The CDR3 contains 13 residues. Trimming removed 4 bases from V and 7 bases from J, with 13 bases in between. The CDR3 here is CASSWAGALEAFF. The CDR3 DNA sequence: TGTGCCAGCAGTTGGGCGGGGGCGCTTGAAGCTTTCTTT.

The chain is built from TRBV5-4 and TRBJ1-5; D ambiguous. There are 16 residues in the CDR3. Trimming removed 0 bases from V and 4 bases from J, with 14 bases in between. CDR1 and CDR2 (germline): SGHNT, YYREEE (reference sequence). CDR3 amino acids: CASSLGGKLGNQPQHF. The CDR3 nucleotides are TGTGCCAGCAGCTTGGGAGGGAAGCTCGGAAATCAGCCCCAGCATTTT. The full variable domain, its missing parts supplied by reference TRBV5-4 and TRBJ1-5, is ETGVTQSPTHLIKTRGQQVTLRCSSQSGHNTVSWYQQALGQGPQFIFQYYREEENGRGNFPPRFSGLQFPNYSSELNVNALELDDSALYLCASSLGGKLGNQPQHFGDGTRLSIL.

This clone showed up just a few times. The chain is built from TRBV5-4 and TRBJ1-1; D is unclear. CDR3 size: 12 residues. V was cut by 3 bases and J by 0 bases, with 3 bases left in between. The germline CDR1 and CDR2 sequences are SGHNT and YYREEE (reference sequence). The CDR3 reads CASSSMNTEAFF. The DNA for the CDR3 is TGTGCCAGCAGCTCAATGAACACTGAAGCTTTCTTT.

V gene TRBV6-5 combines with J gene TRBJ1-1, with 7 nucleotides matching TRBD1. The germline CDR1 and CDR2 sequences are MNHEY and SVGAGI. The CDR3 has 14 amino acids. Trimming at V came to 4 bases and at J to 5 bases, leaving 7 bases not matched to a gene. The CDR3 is CASSSTTGRTEAFF. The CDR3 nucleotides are TGTGCCAGCAGTTCCACGACAGGGAGGACTGAAGCTTTCTTT.

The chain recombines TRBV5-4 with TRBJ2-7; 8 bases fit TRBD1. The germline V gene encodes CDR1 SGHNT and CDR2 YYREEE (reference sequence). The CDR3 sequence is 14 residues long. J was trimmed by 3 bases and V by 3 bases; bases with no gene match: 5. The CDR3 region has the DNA TGTGCCAGCAGCTCCGGACAGGGCCTCTACGAGCAGTACTTC. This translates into CASSSGQGLYEQYF.

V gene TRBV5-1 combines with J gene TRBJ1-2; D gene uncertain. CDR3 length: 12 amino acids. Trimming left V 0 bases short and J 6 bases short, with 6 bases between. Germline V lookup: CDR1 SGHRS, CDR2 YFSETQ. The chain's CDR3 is CASSLGPDGYTF. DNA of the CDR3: TGCGCCAGCAGCTTGGGTCCGGATGGCTACACCTTC.

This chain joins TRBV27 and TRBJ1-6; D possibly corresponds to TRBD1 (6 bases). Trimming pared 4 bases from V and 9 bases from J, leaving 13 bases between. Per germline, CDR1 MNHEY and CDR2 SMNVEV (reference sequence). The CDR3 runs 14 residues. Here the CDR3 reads CASSSGGGRSPLHF. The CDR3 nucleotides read TGTGCCAGCAGTTCCGGGGGGGGCCGTTCACCCCTCCACTTT.

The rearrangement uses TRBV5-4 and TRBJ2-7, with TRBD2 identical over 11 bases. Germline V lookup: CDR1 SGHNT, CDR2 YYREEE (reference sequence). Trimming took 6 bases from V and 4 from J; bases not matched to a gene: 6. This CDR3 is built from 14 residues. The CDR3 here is CASTLAGGLYEQYF. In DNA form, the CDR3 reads TGTGCCAGCACCCTAGCGGGAGGTCTTTACGAGCAGTACTTC.

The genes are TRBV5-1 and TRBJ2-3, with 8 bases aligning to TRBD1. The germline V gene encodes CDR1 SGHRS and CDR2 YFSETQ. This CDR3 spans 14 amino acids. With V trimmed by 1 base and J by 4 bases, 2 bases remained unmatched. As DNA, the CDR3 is TGCGCCAGCAGCTTGCAGGGGGCCTCAGATACGCAGTATTTT. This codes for CASSLQGASDTQYF.

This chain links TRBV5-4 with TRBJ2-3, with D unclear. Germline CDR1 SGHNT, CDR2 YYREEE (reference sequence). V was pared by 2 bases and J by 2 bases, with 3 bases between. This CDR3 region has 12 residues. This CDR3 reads CASSFHTDTQYF. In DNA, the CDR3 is TGTGCCAGCAGCTTCCACACAGATACGCAGTATTTT.

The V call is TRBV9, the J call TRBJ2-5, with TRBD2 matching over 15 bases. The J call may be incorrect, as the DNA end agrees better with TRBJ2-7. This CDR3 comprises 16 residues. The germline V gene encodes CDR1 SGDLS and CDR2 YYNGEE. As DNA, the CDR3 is TGTGCCAGCAGCGCCTCGGGACTAGCGGGAGGCTACGAGCAGTACTTC. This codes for CASSASGLAGGYEQYF.

The CDR3 here is CASSSRQPSNQPQHF. CDR3 DNA: TGTGCCAGCAGTTCGAGACAGCCTAGCAATCAGCCCCAGCATTTT. V and J are TRBV6-1 and TRBJ1-5, with a possible D match to TRBD1 (5 bases). Germline loops: CDR1 MNHNS, CDR2 SASEGT. The V end was cut by 5 bases, the J end by 0 bases, with 11 bases between. The CDR3 extends over 15 amino acids.

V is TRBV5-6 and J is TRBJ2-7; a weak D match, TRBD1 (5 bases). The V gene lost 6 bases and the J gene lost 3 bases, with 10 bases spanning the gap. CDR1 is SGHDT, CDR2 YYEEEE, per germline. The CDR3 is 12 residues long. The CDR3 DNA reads TGTGCCAGCACCAAGACAGACTACGAGCAGTACTTC. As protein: CASTKTDYEQYF.

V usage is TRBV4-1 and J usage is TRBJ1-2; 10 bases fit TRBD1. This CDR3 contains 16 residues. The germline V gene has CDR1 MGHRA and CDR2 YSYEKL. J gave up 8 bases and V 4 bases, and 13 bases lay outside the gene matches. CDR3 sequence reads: CASSRPLRDRGLGYTF. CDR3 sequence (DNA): TGCGCCAGCAGCCGACCACTCCGGGACAGGGGTCTAGGCTACACCTTC.

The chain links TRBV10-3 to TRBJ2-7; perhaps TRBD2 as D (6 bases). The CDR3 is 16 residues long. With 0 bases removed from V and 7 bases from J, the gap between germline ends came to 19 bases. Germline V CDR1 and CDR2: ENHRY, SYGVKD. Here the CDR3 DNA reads TGTGCCATCAGTGAGTCGTGGGATCCAGCGCGGGGAGAGCAGTACTTC. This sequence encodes CAISESWDPARGEQYF.

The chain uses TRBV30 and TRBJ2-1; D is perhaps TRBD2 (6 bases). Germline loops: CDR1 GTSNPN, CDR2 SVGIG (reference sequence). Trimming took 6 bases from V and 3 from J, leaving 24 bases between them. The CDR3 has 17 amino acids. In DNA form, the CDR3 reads TGTGCCTGCTCAGCTTCGGGGGTTCCGACTAACTACAATGAGCAGTTCTTC. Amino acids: CACSASGVPTNYNEQFF.

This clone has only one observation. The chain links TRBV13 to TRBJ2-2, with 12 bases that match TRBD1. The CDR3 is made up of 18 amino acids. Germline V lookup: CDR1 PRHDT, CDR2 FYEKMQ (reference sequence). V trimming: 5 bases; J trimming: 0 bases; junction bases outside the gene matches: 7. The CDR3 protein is CASSPRDRGRPNTGELFF. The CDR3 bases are TGTGCCAGCAGCCCCCGGGACAGGGGGCGCCCGAACACCGGGGAGCTGTTTTTT.

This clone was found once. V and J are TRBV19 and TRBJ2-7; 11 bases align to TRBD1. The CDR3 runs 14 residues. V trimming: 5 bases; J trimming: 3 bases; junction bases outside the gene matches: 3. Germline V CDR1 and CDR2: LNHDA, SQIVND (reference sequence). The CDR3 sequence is CASSVGQGGYEQYF. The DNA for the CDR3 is TGTGCCAGTAGTGTGGGACAGGGGGGCTACGAGCAGTACTTC.